This T cell receptor beta chain was recorded in a study of OX40 agonist ivuxolimab in advanced cancers. Study findings and constraints: On average, CD8+ T cells showed a greater number of expanded clones than CD4+.

The V gene lost 1 base and the J gene lost 0 bases, with 5 bases spanning the gap. The CDR3 is made up of 14 amino acids. Germline CDR1 reads SGHTA; CDR2 reads FQGNSA. This clone was seen only once. Antigen: not known. Some clones are missing from TCRdb's copy, which holds only in-frame ones; the method was immunoSEQ multiplex PCR. Seen here are roughly 75,000 clones, 85% to 90% observed once, and the top ten hold approximately 6.5%. A history of autoimmune disease or systemic immunosuppression excluded patients. Baseline, cycle 4 day 1, and cycle 7 day 1 were the blood sampling points. The source is an adult with an advanced solid tumor such as melanoma, head and neck, liver or kidney cancer. This specimen was CD4+ or CD8+ T cells sorted from blood, taken in a trial of the OX40 agonist ivuxolimab. The rearrangement uses TRBV7-2 and TRBJ2-3; a weak D match, TRBD1 (5 bases). This CDR3 is CASSLGQSTDTQYF. CDR3 coding DNA: TGTGCCAGCAGCTTAGGACAGAGCACAGATACGCAGTATTTT.